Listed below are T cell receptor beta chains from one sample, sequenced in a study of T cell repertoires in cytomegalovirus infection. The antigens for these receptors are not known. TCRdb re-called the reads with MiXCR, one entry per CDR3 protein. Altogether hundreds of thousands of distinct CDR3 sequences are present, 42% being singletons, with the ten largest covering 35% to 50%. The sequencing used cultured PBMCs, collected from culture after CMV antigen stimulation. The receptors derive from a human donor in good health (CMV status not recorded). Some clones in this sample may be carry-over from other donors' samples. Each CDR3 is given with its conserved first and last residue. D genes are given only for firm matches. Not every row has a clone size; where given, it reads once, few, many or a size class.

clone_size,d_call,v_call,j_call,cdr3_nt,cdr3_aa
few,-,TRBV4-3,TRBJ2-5,TGCGCCAGCAGCCAAGAGGGGGGCAGGGGCTCCAGCGAGACCCAGTACTTC,CASSQEGGRGSSETQYF
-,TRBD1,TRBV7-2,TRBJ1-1,TGTGCCAGCAGCTTAAGGGGACAGCGTGAAGCTTTCTTT,CASSLRGQREAFF
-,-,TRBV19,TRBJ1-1,TGTGCCAGTAGTCCCGGGGCCTGGGGGGAGAACACTGAAGCTTTCTTT,CASSPGAWGENTEAFF
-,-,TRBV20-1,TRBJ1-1,TGCAGTGCTAATATACAGGGAGGGACGACTGAAGCTTTCTTT,CSANIQGGTTEAFF
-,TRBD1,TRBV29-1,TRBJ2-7,TGCAGCGTTGAACTCGTCAGGGGGTCCTACGAGCAGTACTTC,CSVELVRGSYEQYF
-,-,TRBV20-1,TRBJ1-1,TGCAGTGCCAAGAGGGGGGGAGCTGCCACTGAAGCTTTCTTT,CSAKRGGAATEAFF
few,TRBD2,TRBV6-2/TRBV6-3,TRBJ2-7,TGTGCCAGCCACCGAGCGGGGGGCTACGAGCAGTACTTC,CASHRAGGYEQYF
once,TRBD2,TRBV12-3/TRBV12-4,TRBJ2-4,TGTGCCAGCGCGTACGGGGGGTACAAAAACATTCAGTACTTC,CASAYGGYKNIQYF
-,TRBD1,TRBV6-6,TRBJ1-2,TGTGCCAGCAGTTACTCGGGGGACAGCCTATATGGCTACACCTTC,CASSYSGDSLYGYTF
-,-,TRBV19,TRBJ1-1,TGTGCCAGTACAGTAAGGTCTGAAGCTTTCTTT,CASTVRSEAFF
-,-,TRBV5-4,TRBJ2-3,TGTGCCAGCAGCCCCCCAGGTAGCACAGATACGCAGTATTTT,CASSPPGSTDTQYF
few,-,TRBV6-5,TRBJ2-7,TGTGCCAGCAGCCGCGGGACAGCAAGGACGGCCGAGCAGTACTTC,CASSRGTARTAEQYF
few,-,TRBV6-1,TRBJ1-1,TGTGCCAGCAGTTATGTAGAGGGGATTGCCACTGAAGCTTTCTTT,CASSYVEGIATEAFF
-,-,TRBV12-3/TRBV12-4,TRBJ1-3,TGTGCCAGTGACCACGACAGCTCTGGAAACACCATATATTTT,CASDHDSSGNTIYF
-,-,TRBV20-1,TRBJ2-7,TGCAGTGCTAGAGGCGTATACCCCTCCTACGAGCAGTACTTC,CSARGVYPSYEQYF
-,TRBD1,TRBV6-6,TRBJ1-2,TGTGCCAGCAGGCACTTATTCTCAGGGGGAGCAAATAGCTACACCTTC,CASRHLFSGGANSYTF
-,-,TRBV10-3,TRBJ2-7,TGTGCCATCAGCACCGCGGGCAGGACGCACTACGAGCAGTACTTC,CAISTAGRTHYEQYF
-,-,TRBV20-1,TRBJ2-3,TGCAGTGCTAGAATATCAGGCACAGATACGCAGTATTTT,CSARISGTDTQYF
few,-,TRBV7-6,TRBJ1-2,TGTGCCAGCAGCCCCACCCGGGACACCTATGGCTACACCTTC,CASSPTRDTYGYTF
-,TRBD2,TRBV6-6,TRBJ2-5,TGTGCCAGCAGTGCAACTAGCGGGGGGAGAGAGACCCAGTACTTC,CASSATSGGRETQYF
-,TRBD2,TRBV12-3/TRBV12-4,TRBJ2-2,TGTGCCAGCAGTACCGGGACTAGCGGGGGTTACGCGAACACCGGGGAGCTGTTTTTT,CASSTGTSGGYANTGELFF
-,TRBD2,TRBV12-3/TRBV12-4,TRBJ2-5,TGTGCCAGCACCTTTAGCGGGGGGGGCCAAGAGACCCAGTACTTC,CASTFSGGGQETQYF
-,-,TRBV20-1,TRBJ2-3,TGCAGTGCCCCAAAACGCTACACGCAGTATTTT,CSAPKRYTQYF
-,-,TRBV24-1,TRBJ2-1,TGTGCCACCAGTGATTGGACAGCGAGCAATGAGCAGTTCTTC,CATSDWTASNEQFF
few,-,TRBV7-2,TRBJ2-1,TGTGCCAGCCGCCTAGGCGGCGGGACTCAACCGGCCGAGCAGTTCTTC,CASRLGGGTQPAEQFF
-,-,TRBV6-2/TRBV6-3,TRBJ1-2,TGTGCCAGCAGTCGGCGACAGGCTCATGGCTACACCTTC,CASSRRQAHGYTF
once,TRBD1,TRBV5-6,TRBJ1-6,TGTGCCAGCAGCCAGGGACAGTATAATTCACCCCTCCACTTT,CASSQGQYNSPLHF
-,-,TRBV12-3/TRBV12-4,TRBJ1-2,TGTGCCAGCAGCAATACCCTGGGGTCAGCCCAAGGCCACTATGGCTACACCTTC,CASSNTLGSAQGHYGYTF
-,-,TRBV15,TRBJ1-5,TGTGCCACCAGCAGAGACAGGGCGGGGCCCCAGCATTTT,CATSRDRAGPQHF
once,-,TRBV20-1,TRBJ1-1,TGCAGTGCCTCCGAGCTCCATGAAGCTTTCTTT,CSASELHEAFF
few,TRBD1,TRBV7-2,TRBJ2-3,TGTGCCAGCAGCTTTTCCGGGACAGGGGTCGCAGATACGCAGTATTTT,CASSFSGTGVADTQYF
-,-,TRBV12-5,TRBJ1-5,TGTGCTAGTGGCCCAGGCCACAATCAGCCCCAGCATTTT,CASGPGHNQPQHF
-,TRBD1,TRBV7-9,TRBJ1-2,TGTGCCAGCAGCTCACAGGGGGCGCATGGCTACACCTTC,CASSSQGAHGYTF
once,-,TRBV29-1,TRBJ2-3,TGCAGCGTTCGGGTGCCTAGCACAGATACGCAGTATTTT,CSVRVPSTDTQYF
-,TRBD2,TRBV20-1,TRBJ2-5,TGCAGTGTTTCAGGACTAGCGGGGGTCCAAGAGACCCAGTACTTC,CSVSGLAGVQETQYF
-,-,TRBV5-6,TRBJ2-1,TGTGCCAGCAGCTTGGCCTACAGGGCGCTGAACAATGAGCAGTTCTTC,CASSLAYRALNNEQFF
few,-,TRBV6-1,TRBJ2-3,TGTGCCAGCAGTGACAAGAGGGGTGCAGATACGCAGTATTTT,CASSDKRGADTQYF